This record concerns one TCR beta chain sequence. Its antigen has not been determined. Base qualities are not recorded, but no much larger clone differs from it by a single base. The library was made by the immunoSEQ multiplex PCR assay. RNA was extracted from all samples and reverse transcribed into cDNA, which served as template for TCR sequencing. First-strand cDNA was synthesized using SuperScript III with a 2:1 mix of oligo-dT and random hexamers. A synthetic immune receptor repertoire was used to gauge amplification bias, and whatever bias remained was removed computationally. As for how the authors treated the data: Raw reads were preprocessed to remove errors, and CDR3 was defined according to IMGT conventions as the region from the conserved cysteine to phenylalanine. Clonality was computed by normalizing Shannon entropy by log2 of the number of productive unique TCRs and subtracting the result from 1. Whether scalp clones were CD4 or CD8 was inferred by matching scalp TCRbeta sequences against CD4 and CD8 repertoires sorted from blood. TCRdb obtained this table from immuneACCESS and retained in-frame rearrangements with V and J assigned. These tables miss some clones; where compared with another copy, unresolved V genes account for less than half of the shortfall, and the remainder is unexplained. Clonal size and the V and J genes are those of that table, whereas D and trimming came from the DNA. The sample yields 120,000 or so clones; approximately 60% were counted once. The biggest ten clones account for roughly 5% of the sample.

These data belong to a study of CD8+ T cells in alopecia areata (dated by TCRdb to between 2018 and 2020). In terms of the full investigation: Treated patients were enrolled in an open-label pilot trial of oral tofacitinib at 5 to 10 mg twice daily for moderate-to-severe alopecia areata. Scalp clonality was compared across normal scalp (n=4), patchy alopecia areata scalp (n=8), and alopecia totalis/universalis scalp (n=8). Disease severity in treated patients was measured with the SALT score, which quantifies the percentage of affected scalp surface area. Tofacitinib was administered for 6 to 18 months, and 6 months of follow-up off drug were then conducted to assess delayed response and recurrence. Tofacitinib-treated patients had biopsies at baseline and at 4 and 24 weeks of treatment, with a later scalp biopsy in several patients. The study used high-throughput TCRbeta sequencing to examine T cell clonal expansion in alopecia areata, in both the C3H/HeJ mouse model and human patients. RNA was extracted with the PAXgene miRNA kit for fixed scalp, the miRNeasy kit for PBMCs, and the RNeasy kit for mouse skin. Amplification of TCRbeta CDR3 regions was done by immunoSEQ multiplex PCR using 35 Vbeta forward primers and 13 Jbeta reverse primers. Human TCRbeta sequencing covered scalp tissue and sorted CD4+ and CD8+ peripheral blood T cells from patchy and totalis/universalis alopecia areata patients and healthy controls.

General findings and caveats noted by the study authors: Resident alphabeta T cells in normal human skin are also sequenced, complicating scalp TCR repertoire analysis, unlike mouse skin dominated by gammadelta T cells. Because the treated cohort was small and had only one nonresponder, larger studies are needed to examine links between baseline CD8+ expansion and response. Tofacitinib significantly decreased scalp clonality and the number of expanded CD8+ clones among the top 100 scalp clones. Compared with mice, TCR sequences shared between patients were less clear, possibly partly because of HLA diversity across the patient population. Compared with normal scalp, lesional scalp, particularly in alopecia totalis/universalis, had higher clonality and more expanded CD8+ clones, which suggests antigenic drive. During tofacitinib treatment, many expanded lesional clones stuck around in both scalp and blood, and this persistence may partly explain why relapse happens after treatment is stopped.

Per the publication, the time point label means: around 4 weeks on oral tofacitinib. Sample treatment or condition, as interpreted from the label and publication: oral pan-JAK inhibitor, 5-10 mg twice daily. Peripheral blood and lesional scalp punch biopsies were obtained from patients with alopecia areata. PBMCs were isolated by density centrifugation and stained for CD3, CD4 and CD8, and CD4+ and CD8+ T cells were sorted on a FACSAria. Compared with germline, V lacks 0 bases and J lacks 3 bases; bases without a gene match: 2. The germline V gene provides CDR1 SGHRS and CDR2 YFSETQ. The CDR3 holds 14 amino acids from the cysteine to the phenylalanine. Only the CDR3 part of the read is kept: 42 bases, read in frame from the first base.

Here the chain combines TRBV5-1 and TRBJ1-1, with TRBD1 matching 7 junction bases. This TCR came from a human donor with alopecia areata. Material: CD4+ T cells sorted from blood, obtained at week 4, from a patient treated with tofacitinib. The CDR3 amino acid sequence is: CASSLDTGDTEAFF. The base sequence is TGCGCCAGCAGCTTGGATACAGGGGACACTGAAGCTTTCTTT.